Shown below are 29 T cell receptor beta chains from a single sample sequenced in a study of cytomegalovirus exposure and HLA in healthy donors. The PCR was carried out with 60 Vbeta primers and 13 Jbeta primers. This table comes from immunoSEQ multiplex PCR, and its TCRdb copy is limited to in-frame clones, with some not included. The data show under 200,000 clones, with 68% seen just once and around 4.5% held by the top ten. Sequencing was carried out using PBMCs. The receptors originated from a woman aged 18-30 years in good health and CMV-seropositive.

The chain is built from TRBV7-2 and TRBJ1-2; D unresolved. Germline CDR1 SGHTA, CDR2 FQGNSA. CDR3 length: 15 residues. Trimming took 5 bases from V and 8 from J, leaving 21 bases between them. The CDR3 reads CASSPILAGNWGYTF. CDR3 sequence (DNA): TGTGCCAGCAGCCCCATCCTCGCGGGGAACTGGGGCTACACCTTC.

This sequence joins TRBV5-1 and TRBJ2-2, with 16 bases lining up with TRBD2. The CDR3 has 18 residues. The trim removed 3 bases at V and 5 bases at J, leaving 7 bases unmatched. Germline V CDR1 and CDR2: SGHRS, YFSETQ. In DNA, the CDR3 is TGCGCCAGCAGCTCGCCCGGGACTAGCGGGAGGGGTACCGGGGAGCTGTTTTTT. Protein product: CASSSPGTSGRGTGELFF.

V and J are TRBV11-2 and TRBJ1-5; maybe TRBD1 (5 bases). The CDR3 covers 15 residues. Between the trimmed V and J ends, which lost 5 bases and 0 bases, there was a span of 11 bases. From germline, CDR1 is SGHAT and CDR2 FQNNGV. DNA of the CDR3: TGTGCCAGCAGCGAGGAGGGGAATAGCAATCAGCCCCAGCATTTT. It yields the protein CASSEEGNSNQPQHF.

Remarks on this clone: A junction boundary mismatches the germline segment, possibly from a read error. The V gene is TRBV5-1, the J gene TRBJ1-2, with a possible D match to TRBD1 (6 bases). Per germline, CDR1 SGHRS and CDR2 YFSETQ. The length of the CDR3 is 12 residues. The CDR3 here is CASRRDNSGYTF. The DNA for the CDR3 is TGCGCCAGCAGAAGGGACAATTCGGGCTACACCTTT.

This clone was observed a single time. V and J are TRBV9 and TRBJ2-7; 12 bases fit TRBD2. This CDR3 region has 17 residues. V lost 0 bases to trimming and J lost 2 bases; unmatched junction nucleotides: 6. CDR1 is SGDLS, CDR2 YYNGEE, per germline. The CDR3 region has the DNA TGTGCCAGCAGCGTAGGGCTAGCGGGGGGGCCCGCCTACGAGCAGTACTTC. The encoded protein is CASSVGLAGGPAYEQYF.

J is TRBJ2-1 and V is TRBV6-1; 14 bases are shared with TRBD2. CDR1 MNHNS and CDR2 SASEGT come from the germline V gene. The CDR3 runs to 16 residues. Losses at the gene ends were 0 bases for V and 13 bases for J; bases not matched to a gene: 8. The CDR3 coding sequence is TGTGCCAGCAGTGAAGCCTACGGGACTAGCGGGGGTGCACAGTTCTTC. Translating gives CASSEAYGTSGGAQFF.

This clone was counted between two and nine times. The rearrangement joins TRBV5-6 to TRBJ1-5; D uncertain. V dropped 0 bases and J dropped 4 bases, with 5 bases sitting between them. Per the germline V gene, CDR1 is SGHDT and CDR2 is YYEEEE. This CDR3 comprises 13 residues. The CDR3 nucleotides are TGTGCCAGCAGCTTGGCTCGGAATCAGCCCCAGCATTTT. Protein product: CASSLARNQPQHF.

The V call is TRBV28, the J call TRBJ2-1; 12 bases align to TRBD2. The CDR3 loop spans 13 amino acids. Per germline, CDR1 MDHEN and CDR2 SYDVKM. With V trimmed by 6 bases and J by 14 bases, 8 bases remained unmatched. The DNA for the CDR3 is TGTGCCAGCAGAACTCTAGCGGGAGGGTATAAGTTCTTC. This translates into CASRTLAGGYKFF. Based on the CDR3 plus reference TRBV28 and TRBJ2-1, the full variable domain is DVKVTQSSRYLVKRTGEKVFLECVQDMDHENMFWYRQDPGLGLRLIYFSYDVKMKEKGDIPEGYSVSREKKERFSLILESASTNQTSMYLCASRTLAGGYKFFGPGTRLTVL.

Here the CDR3 DNA reads TGTGCCAGCAGTGAAGGGTTCGGGGGGACCTCCTACGAGCAGTACTTC. Translated, it gives CASSEGFGGTSYEQYF. This chain uses TRBV6-1 with TRBJ2-7; TRBD2 matches 7 bases. After removal of 1 base from V and 0 bases from J, the junction contained 6 bases not matched to a gene. The CDR3 has 16 amino acids. Looked up from germline, CDR1 is MNHNS and CDR2 is SASEGT.

The J gene is TRBJ2-7, the V gene TRBV6-5; D is perhaps TRBD1 (6 bases). CDR3 length: 11 residues. Deletions cut 10 bases from V and 3 bases from J, with 10 bases between. Germline V gene lookup returns CDR1 MNHEY and CDR2 SVGAGI. For the CDR3, the DNA is TGTGCCACCACAGGGTTCTACGAGCAGTACTTC. Protein: CATTGFYEQYF.

This chain joins TRBV10-1 and TRBJ2-1; a weak D match, TRBD2 (6 bases). Trimming shortened V by 0 bases and J by 1 base, and 10 bases separated the two germline ends. The CDR3 runs 16 residues. The germline CDR1 and CDR2 sequences are WNHNN and SYGVQD (reference sequence). In DNA form, the CDR3 reads TGCGCCAGCAGTGAGTCCCGGCGGGGTTCCTACAATGAGCAGTTCTTC. Protein: CASSESRRGSYNEQFF.

The chain employs TRBV6-6 and TRBJ2-1; the D gene is possibly TRBD1 (6 bases). Trimming removed 8 bases from V and 10 bases from J, with 24 bases in between. CDR1 is MNHNY, CDR2 SVGAGI, per germline (reference sequence). The CDR3 totals 15 residues. CDR3 sequence (DNA): TGTGCCAGCTCTTTGGAAATCGGCCTCAGGGGCGAGCAGTTCTTC. Amino acids: CASSLEIGLRGEQFF.

This clone was seen a handful of times. The V gene is TRBV4-1, the J gene TRBJ1-1; 9 bases are shared with TRBD1. Trimming at V came to 0 bases and at J to 9 bases, leaving 5 bases not matched to a gene. In germline, CDR1 is MGHRA, CDR2 YSYEKL. The CDR3 runs 14 residues. The chain's CDR3 is CASSQEVGTGKAFF. The DNA for the CDR3 is TGCGCCAGCAGCCAAGAAGTTGGGACAGGGAAAGCTTTCTTT.

CDR3 protein: CASSYKVGQYNEQFF. The DNA of the CDR3 is TGTGCCAGCAGTTACAAAGTAGGACAGTACAATGAGCAGTTCTTC. V and J are TRBV6-5 and TRBJ2-1; TRBD1 is a possible D gene (6 bases). The CDR3 spans 15 residues. The germline V and J ends were trimmed by 2 bases and 4 bases, with 12 bases remaining between them. CDR1 is MNHEY, CDR2 SVGAGI, per germline.

DNA of the CDR3: TGTGCCAGCAGCGACGGCCGGGCTGAAGCTTTCTTT. It translates to CASSDGRAEAFF. The chain links TRBV7-9 to TRBJ1-1; no definite D call. V lost 5 bases and J 6 bases, leaving 10 bases between the germline ends. The germline V gene encodes CDR1 SEHNR and CDR2 FQNEAQ (reference sequence). The CDR3 length is 12 residues.

A few counts support this clone. The V call is TRBV19, the J call TRBJ2-5, with 7 positions matching TRBD1. J gave up 3 bases and V 10 bases, and 8 bases lay outside the gene matches. This CDR3 is 13 amino acids long. The germline V gene encodes CDR1 LNHDA and CDR2 SQIVND (reference sequence). The CDR3 sequence: CAIQTGREETQYF. CDR3 bases: TGTGCCATTCAGACAGGGAGAGAAGAGACCCAGTACTTC.

The chain combines TRBV9 with TRBJ2-5; TRBD1 is a possible D gene (5 bases). The DNA end is a closer match to TRBJ2-7, so the J assignment may be wrong. This CDR3 region has 13 residues. The germline gives CDR1 SGDLS, CDR2 YYNGEE. CDR3 bases: TGTGCCAGCAGCGTATGGGGCCATACCGAGCAGTACTTC. Encoded protein: CASSVWGHTEQYF.

This clone was seen only a few times. This chain joins TRBV30 and TRBJ1-6; D not resolved. This CDR3 is 12 amino acids long. Germline V gene sequence: CDR1 GTSNPN, CDR2 SVGIG (reference sequence). Trimming took off 3 bases at V and 5 bases at J, with 5 bases between the two ends. CDR3 amino acids: CAWSENNSPLHF. CDR3 bases: TGTGCCTGGAGCGAGAATAATTCACCCCTCCACTTT.

This clone was seen just once. The CDR3 DNA is TGTGCCAGCAGTTTTCCGCTAGCGGGAGCGGAGGGAGATACGCAGTATTTT. Its protein is CASSFPLAGAEGDTQYF. The chain couples TRBV28 to TRBJ2-3, with 10 bases lining up with TRBD2. In germline, CDR1 is MDHEN, CDR2 SYDVKM. Trimming at V came to 3 bases and at J to 5 bases, leaving 11 bases not matched to a gene. The CDR3 has 17 amino acids.

The chain links TRBV6-5 to TRBJ2-5; 13 nucleotides agree with TRBD2. The J call may be in error: the DNA end matches TRBJ2-7 better. CDR1 and CDR2 (germline): MNHEY, SVGAGI. This CDR3 has 15 amino acids. CDR3 sequence: CASSPTSGRAYEQYF. The CDR3 DNA follows: TGTGCCAGCAGTCCTACTAGCGGGAGGGCCTACGAGCAGTACTTC.

This chain uses TRBV30 with TRBJ2-1; D possibly corresponds to TRBD2 (5 bases). The CDR3 length is 12 residues. The V and J ends lost 1 base and 6 bases respectively, with 7 bases between them. CDR1 is GTSNPN and CDR2 is SVGIG in the germline V gene (reference sequence). Here the CDR3 reads CAWSATSNEQFF. CDR3 coding DNA: TGTGCCTGGAGTGCAACTAGCAATGAGCAGTTCTTC.

This clone was seen only once. CDR3 DNA sequence: TGCGCCAGCAGCGCTGGGATCGGACAGGGCTCTAACTATGGCTACACCTTC. This sequence encodes CASSAGIGQGSNYGYTF. The rearrangement links TRBV5-1 to TRBJ1-2; TRBD1 matches at 8 bases. The CDR3 totals 17 residues. CDR1 is SGHRS and CDR2 is YFSETQ in the germline V gene. The junction had 11 bases not matched to a gene; V was cut back by 4 bases and J by 0 bases.

V is TRBV7-2 and J is TRBJ2-1, with D perhaps matching TRBD1 (5 bases). Germline CDR1 is SGHTA and CDR2 is FQGNSA. This CDR3 spans 14 amino acids. V gave up 2 bases and J gave up 6 bases, with 11 bases separating them. CDR3 bases: TGTGCCAGCAGCTTACCCCCCAGGGCCAATGAGCAGTTCTTC. It translates to CASSLPPRANEQFF.

This clone is a singleton in its sample. The rearrangement uses TRBV7-9 and TRBJ2-5; possible D gene TRBD1, 6 bases. V lost 7 bases to trimming and J lost 5 bases, with 17 bases between them. Germline V gene lookup returns CDR1 SEHNR and CDR2 FQNEAQ (reference sequence). There are 14 residues in the CDR3. The CDR3 loop is CASTLKYRDETQYF. Here the CDR3 DNA reads TGTGCCAGCACACTAAAGTACAGGGACGAGACCCAGTACTTC. The whole variable domain, remainder taken from reference TRBV7-9 and TRBJ2-5, is DTGVSQNPRHKITKRGQNVTFRCDPISEHNRLYWYRQTLGQGPEFLTYFQNEAQLEKSRLLSDRFSAERPKGSFSTLEIQRTEQGDSAMYLCASTLKYRDETQYFGPGTRLLVL.

The chain recombines TRBV27 with TRBJ2-7; perhaps TRBD2 as D (6 bases). Trimming left V 0 bases short and J 6 bases short, with 9 bases between. The CDR3 has 13 amino acids. Looked up from germline, CDR1 is MNHEY and CDR2 is SMNVEV (reference sequence). In DNA form, the CDR3 reads TGTGCCAGCAGTTTATCACCCGGGAGCGAGCAGTACTTC. It yields the protein CASSLSPGSEQYF.

The chain recombines TRBV15 with TRBJ1-5; D ambiguous. V dropped 5 bases and J dropped 6 bases, with 14 bases sitting between them. The CDR3 consists of 14 residues. CDR1 is LNHNV and CDR2 is YYDKDF in the germline V gene (reference sequence). The chain's CDR3 is CATSELTLGQPQHF. The CDR3 nucleotides are TGTGCCACCAGCGAATTGACTTTAGGTCAGCCCCAGCATTTT.

V usage is TRBV4-2 and J usage is TRBJ2-5, with 8 bases that match TRBD2. Germline loops: CDR1 LGHNA, CDR2 YNFKEQ. This CDR3 is built from 14 residues. J was trimmed by 2 bases and V by 8 bases; bases with no gene match: 7. The CDR3 region has the DNA TGTGCCAGCTCACGACTAGCGTATCAAGAGACCCAGTACTTC. Translated, it gives CASSRLAYQETQYF.

The V gene is TRBV4-1, the J gene TRBJ1-6; perhaps TRBD1 as D (6 bases). The CDR3 totals 20 residues. CDR1 and CDR2 (germline): MGHRA, YSYEKL. Deletions cut 4 bases from V and 0 bases from J, with 22 bases between. CDR3 DNA: TGCGCCAGCAGCCGGGGGGGCGATTATACATCAACCTCCTATAATTCACCCCTCCACTTT. This gives the protein CASSRGGDYTSTSYNSPLHF.

The gene calls are TRBV14 and TRBJ2-1; D is possibly TRBD2 (6 bases). This CDR3 has 21 residues. Trimming took 0 bases from V and 0 from J, leaving 24 bases between them. Germline assignment: CDR1 SGHDN and CDR2 FVKESK. The chain's CDR3 is CASSQDWEGAGFGSSYNEQFF. The DNA for the CDR3 is TGTGCCAGCAGCCAAGACTGGGAAGGGGCGGGATTCGGCAGCTCCTACAATGAGCAGTTCTTC. Supplemented by reference TRBV14 and TRBJ2-1, the full variable domain reads EAGVTQFPSHSVIEKGQTVTLRCDPISGHDNLYWYRRVMGKEIKFLLHFVKESKQDESGMPNNRFLAERTGGTYSTLKVQPAELEDSGVYFCASSQDWEGAGFGSSYNEQFFGPGTRLTVL.